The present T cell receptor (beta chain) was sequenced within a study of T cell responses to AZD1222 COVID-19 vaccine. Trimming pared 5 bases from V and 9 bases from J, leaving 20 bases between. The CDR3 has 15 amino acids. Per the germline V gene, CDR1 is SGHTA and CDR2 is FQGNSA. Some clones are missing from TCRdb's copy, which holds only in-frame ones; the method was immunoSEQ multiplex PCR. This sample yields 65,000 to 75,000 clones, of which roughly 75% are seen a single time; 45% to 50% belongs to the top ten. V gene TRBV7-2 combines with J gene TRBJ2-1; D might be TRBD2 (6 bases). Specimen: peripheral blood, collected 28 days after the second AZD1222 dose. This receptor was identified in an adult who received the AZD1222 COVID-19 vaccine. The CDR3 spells CASSQNRLGGTEQFF. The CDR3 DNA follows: TGTGCCAGCAGCCAAAATAGACTAGGAGGGACTGAGCAGTTCTTC.